This T cell receptor (beta chain) was recovered during a study of cytotoxic CD8 clonotypes in ibrutinib-treated CLL. V lost 1 base and J 2 bases, leaving 9 bases between the germline ends. The CDR3 extends over 14 amino acids. Germline loops: CDR1 LGHNA, CDR2 YNFKEQ. TCR beta libraries used around 2 micrograms of DNA from cryopreserved PBMCs. The data were produced by immunoSEQ multiplex PCR, yet TCRdb's version contains in-frame clones alone and is incomplete. The repertoire holds some 350,000 clones, with 67% as singletons. The clonotype was recovered from a human donor with chronic lymphocytic leukemia. This sample comprised PBMCs, obtained after 36 months of ibrutinib treatment. The chain has TRBV4-2 and TRBJ2-7; D is undetermined. CDR3 residues: CASSQAGSTYEQYF. The DNA of the CDR3 is TGTGCCAGCAGCCAAGCCGGGTCCACCTACGAGCAGTACTTC.